This TCR beta chain appears in the sequencing data of a study of shared clonotypes between healthy human individuals. Notes on the study in general: The generation probabilities recorded for non-shared clonotypes fell below those of clonotypes shared by all four donors.

The assay ran at deep level. Per sorted-subset replicate PCR, input was 150 to 250 ng DNA, representing about 29,000 T cell genomes. Profiling relied on immunoSEQ multiplex PCR, and the TCRdb table lists in-frame clones only, not all of them. The repertoire consists of about 700,000 clones, with 92% occurring once and the leading ten covering approximately 24%. CDR1 and CDR2 from the germline V gene are LNHDA and SQIVND (reference sequence). With 5 bases clipped from V and 2 bases from J, the junction kept 3 bases outside the gene matches. The CDR3 consists of 13 residues. Naive CD8 populations comprised CD45RO-negative cells positively selected for CCR7, excluding terminally differentiated effector memory CD45RA+ cells. With regard to this clone: Its antigen remains unidentified.

V and J are TRBV19 and TRBJ2-7; 7 positions agree with TRBD2. The sequenced sample was naive CD8+ T cells sorted from blood. This TCR derives from a man aged 25-40 years in good health. The CDR3 region is CASSAGVTYEQYF. CDR3 nucleotide sequence: TGTGCCAGTAGTGCGGGAGTAACCTACGAGCAGTACTTC.